The 6 T cell receptor beta chains listed next were all sequenced from one sample in a study of CD8+ T cells in alopecia areata. Reverse transcription of extracted RNA yielded cDNA, which provided the sequencing template. The data were produced by immunoSEQ multiplex PCR, yet TCRdb's version contains in-frame clones alone and is incomplete. The sample records about 150,000 clones, about 90% being singletons. Sequencing was performed on CD8+ T cells sorted from blood, taken at week 0. All receptors derive from a human donor with alopecia areata.

The gene calls are TRBV29-1 and TRBJ2-7; no clear D gene. This CDR3 is built from 12 residues. Germline V gives CDR1 SQVTM, CDR2 ANQGSEA. Trimming shortened V by 5 bases and J by 3 bases, and 11 bases separated the two germline ends. CDR3 nucleotide sequence: TGCAGCGTTCTTACAGAACACTACGAGCAGTACTTC. It yields the protein CSVLTEHYEQYF.

This chain uses TRBV27 with TRBJ1-4; D remains unclear. Germline V gene lookup returns CDR1 MNHEY and CDR2 SMNVEV (reference sequence). The CDR3 totals 15 residues. V dropped 9 bases and J dropped 2 bases, with 16 bases sitting between them. This chain's CDR3 is CASRSAFVTNEKLFF. The CDR3, as DNA: TGTGCCAGTAGATCTGCGTTTGTTACTAATGAAAAACTGTTTTTT.

The chain employs TRBV29-1 and TRBJ2-2; no reliable D call. The CDR3 runs to 12 residues. Germline CDR1 is SQVTM and CDR2 is ANQGSEA. The V and J ends lost 2 bases and 7 bases respectively, with 8 bases between them. DNA for the CDR3: TGCAGCGTTGAATTCTTTCTCGGGGAGCTGTTTTTT. It specifies CSVEFFLGELFF.

The chain employs TRBV10-2 and TRBJ2-3, with TRBD2 identical over 8 bases. The V segment lost 3 bases and the J segment 4 bases; nucleotides outside the gene matches: 6. CDR1 WSHSY and CDR2 SAAADI come from the germline V gene. The CDR3 runs 15 residues. This CDR3 reads CASSEQAGVADTQYF. The CDR3 nucleotides read TGCGCCAGCAGTGAACAAGCGGGAGTAGCAGATACGCAGTATTTT.

V and J are TRBV11-2 and TRBJ2-2; D is unclear. V lost 7 bases and J lost 3, with 18 bases in between. The CDR3 covers 16 residues. Germline lookup yields CDR1 SGHAT and CDR2 FQNNGV. The CDR3 bases are TGTGCCAGCATGAAGTGGGAAGGTCCGGACACCGGGGAGCTGTTTTTT. Translated: CASMKWEGPDTGELFF.

The V gene is TRBV19, the J gene TRBJ2-2; D gene unclear. The V gene's germline CDR1 is LNHDA and CDR2 SQIVND (reference sequence). The CDR3 runs 14 residues. Deletions cut 1 base from V and 6 bases from J, with 9 bases between. The CDR3 region has the DNA TGTGCCAGTAGTATAGGTCACCTTCCCGGGGAGCTGTTTTTT. Protein product: CASSIGHLPGELFF. The full variable domain, completed using reference TRBV19 and TRBJ2-2, is DGGITQSPKYLFRKEGQNVTLSCEQNLNHDAMYWYRQDPGQGLRLIYYSQIVNDFQKGDIAEGYSVSREKKESFPLTVTSAQKNPTAFYLCASSIGHLPGELFFGEGSRLTVL.